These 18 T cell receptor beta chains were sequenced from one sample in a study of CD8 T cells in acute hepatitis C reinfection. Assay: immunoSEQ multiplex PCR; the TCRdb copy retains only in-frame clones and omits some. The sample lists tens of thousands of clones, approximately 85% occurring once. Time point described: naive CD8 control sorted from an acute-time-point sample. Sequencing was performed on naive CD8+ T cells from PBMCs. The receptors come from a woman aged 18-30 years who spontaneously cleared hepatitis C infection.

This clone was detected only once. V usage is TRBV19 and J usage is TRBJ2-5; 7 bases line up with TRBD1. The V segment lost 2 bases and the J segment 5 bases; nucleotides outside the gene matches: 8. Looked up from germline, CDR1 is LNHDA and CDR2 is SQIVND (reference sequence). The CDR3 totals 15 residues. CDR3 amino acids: CASSITTGQSETQYF. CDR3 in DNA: TGTGCCAGTAGTATAACGACAGGGCAGTCTGAGACCCAGTACTTC.

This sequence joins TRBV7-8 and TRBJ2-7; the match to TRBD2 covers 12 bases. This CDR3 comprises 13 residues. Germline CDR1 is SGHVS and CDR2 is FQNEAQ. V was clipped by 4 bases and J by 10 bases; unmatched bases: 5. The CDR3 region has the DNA TGTGCCAGCAGCTCGCGACTAGCGGGAGACCAGTACTTC. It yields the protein CASSSRLAGDQYF.

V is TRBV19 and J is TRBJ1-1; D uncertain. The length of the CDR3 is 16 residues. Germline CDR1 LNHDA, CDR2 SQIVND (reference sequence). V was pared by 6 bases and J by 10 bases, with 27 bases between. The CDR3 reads CASSSHEGSLFWGAFF. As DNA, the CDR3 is TGTGCCAGTAGCTCCCACGAGGGCAGCCTATTTTGGGGAGCTTTCTTT.

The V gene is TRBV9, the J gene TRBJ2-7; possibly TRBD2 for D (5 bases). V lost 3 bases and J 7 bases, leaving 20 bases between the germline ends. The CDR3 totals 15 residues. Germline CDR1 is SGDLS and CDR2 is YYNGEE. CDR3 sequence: CASSGEGRTGEEQYF. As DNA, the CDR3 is TGTGCCAGCAGCGGAGAAGGGCGGACTGGGGAGGAGCAGTACTTC.

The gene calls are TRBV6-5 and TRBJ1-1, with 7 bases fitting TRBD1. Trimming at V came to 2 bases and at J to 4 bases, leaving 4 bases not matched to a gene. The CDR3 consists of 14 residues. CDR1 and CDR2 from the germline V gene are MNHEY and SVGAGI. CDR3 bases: TGTGCCAGCAGTTACGTCACAGGGGTCACTGAAGCTTTCTTT. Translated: CASSYVTGVTEAFF.

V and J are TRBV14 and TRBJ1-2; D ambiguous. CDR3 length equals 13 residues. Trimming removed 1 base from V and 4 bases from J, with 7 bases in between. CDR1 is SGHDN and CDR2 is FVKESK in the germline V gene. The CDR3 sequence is CASSQGWGYGYTF. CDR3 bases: TGTGCCAGCAGCCAAGGGTGGGGCTATGGCTACACCTTC.

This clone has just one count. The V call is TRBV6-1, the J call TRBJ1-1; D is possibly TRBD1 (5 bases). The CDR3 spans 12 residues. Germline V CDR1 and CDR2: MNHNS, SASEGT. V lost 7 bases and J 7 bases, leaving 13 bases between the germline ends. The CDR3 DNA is TGTGCCAGCAAATGGGGGTTCCATGAAGCTTTCTTT. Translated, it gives CASKWGFHEAFF.

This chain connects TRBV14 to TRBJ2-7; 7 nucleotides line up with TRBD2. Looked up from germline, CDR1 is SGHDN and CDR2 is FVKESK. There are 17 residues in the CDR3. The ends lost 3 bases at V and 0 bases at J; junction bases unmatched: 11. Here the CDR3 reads CASSHERGIGSSYEQYF. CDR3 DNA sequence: TGTGCCAGCAGCCATGAGCGGGGTATCGGGAGCTCCTACGAGCAGTACTTC.

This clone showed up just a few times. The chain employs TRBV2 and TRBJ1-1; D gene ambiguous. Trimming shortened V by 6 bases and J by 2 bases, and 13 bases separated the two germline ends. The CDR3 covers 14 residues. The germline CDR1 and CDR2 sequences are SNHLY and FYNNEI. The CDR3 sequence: CASSAVVGNTEAFF. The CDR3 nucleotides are TGTGCCAGCAGCGCCGTAGTGGGTAACACTGAAGCTTTCTTT. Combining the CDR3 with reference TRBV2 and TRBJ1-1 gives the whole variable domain EPEVTQTPSHQVTQMGQEVILRCVPISNHLYFYWYRQILGQKVEFLVSFYNNEISEKSEIFDDQFSVERPDGSNFTLKIRSTKLEDSAMYFCASSAVVGNTEAFFGQGTRLTVV.

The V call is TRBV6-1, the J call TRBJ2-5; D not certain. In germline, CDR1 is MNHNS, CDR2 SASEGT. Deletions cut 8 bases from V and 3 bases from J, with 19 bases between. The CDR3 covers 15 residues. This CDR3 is CASGVLPYAEETQYF. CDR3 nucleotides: TGTGCCAGCGGAGTACTTCCGTACGCCGAAGAGACCCAGTACTTC.

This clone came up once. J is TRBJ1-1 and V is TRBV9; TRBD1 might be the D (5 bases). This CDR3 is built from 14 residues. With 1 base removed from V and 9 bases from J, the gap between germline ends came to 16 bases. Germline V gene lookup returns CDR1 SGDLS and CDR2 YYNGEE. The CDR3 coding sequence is TGTGCCAGCAGCGTAAGGGGCGGCCCCACCCAAGCTTTCTTT. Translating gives CASSVRGGPTQAFF.

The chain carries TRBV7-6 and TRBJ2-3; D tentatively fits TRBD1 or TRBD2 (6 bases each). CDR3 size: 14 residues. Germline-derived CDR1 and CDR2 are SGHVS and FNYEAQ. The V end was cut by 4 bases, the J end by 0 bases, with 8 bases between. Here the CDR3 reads CASSSGASTDTQYF. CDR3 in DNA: TGTGCCAGCAGCTCGGGGGCTAGCACAGATACGCAGTATTTT.

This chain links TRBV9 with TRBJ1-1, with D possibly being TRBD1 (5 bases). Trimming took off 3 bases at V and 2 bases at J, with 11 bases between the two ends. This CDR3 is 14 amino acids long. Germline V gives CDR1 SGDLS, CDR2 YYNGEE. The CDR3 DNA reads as TGTGCCAGCAGCGAAGGGGCCCCTAACACTGAAGCTTTCTTT. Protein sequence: CASSEGAPNTEAFF.

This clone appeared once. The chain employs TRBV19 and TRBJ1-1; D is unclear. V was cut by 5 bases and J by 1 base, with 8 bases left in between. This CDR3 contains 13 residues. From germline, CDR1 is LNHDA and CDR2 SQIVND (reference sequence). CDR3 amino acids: CASSLGENTEAFF. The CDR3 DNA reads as TGTGCCAGTAGTCTCGGGGAGAACACTGAAGCTTTCTTT.

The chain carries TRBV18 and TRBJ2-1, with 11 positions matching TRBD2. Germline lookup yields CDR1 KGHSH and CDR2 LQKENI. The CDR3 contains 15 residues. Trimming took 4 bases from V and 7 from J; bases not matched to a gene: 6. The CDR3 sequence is CASSRTSGRKNEQFF. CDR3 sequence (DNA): TGTGCCAGCTCACGCACTAGCGGGAGAAAAAATGAGCAGTTCTTC.

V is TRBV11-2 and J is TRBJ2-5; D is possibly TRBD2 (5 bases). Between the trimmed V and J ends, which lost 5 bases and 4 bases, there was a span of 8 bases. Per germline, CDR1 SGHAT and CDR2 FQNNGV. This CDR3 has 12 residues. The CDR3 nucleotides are TGTGCCAGCAGCCCAGAGGGAGAGACCCAGTACTTC. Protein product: CASSPEGETQYF.

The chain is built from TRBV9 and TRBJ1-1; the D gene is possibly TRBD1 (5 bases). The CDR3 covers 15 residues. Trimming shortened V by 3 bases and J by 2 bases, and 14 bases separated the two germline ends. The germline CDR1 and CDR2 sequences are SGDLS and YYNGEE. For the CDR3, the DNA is TGTGCCAGCAGCGCCGGGGTGGGGGGAAACACTGAAGCTTTCTTT. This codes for CASSAGVGGNTEAFF. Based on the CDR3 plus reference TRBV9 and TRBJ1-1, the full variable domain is DSGVTQTPKHLITATGQRVTLRCSPRSGDLSVYWYQQSLDQGLQFLIQYYNGEERAKGNILERFSAQQFPDLHSELNLSSLELGDSALYFCASSAGVGGNTEAFFGQGTRLTVV.

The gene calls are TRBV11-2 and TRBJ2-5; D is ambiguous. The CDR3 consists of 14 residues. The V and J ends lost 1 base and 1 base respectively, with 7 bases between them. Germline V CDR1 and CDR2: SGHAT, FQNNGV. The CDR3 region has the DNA TGTGCCAGCAGCTTAGGGTACGGCCAAGAGACCCAGTACTTC. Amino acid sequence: CASSLGYGQETQYF.